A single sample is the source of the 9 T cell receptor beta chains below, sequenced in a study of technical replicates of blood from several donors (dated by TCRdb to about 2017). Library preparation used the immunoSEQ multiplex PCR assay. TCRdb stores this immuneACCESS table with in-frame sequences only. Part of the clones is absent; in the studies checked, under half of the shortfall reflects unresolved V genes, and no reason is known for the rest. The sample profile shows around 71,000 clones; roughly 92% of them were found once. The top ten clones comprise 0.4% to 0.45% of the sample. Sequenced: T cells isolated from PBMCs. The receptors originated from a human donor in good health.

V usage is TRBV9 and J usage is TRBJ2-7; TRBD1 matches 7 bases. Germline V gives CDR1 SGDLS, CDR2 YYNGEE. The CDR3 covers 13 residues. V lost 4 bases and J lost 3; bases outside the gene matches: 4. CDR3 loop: CASSSRTGYEQYF. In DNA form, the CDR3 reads TGTGCCAGCAGCTCCAGGACAGGCTACGAGCAGTACTTC.

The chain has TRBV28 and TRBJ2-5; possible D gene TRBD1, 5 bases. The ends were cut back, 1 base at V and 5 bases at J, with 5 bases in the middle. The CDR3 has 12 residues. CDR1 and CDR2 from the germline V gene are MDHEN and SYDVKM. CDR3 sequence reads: CASSLYRETQYF. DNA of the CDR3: TGTGCCAGCAGTTTATACAGGGAGACCCAGTACTTC.

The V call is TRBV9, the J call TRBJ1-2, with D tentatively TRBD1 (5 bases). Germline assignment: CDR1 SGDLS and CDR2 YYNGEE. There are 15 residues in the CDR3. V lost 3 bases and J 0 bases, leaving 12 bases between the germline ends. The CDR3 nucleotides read TGTGCCAGCAGCGGGGGGGACTGGACTAACTATGGCTACACCTTC. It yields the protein CASSGGDWTNYGYTF. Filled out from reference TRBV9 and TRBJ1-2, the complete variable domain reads DSGVTQTPKHLITATGQRVTLRCSPRSGDLSVYWYQQSLDQGLQFLIQYYNGEERAKGNILERFSAQQFPDLHSELNLSSLELGDSALYFCASSGGDWTNYGYTFGSGTRLTVV.

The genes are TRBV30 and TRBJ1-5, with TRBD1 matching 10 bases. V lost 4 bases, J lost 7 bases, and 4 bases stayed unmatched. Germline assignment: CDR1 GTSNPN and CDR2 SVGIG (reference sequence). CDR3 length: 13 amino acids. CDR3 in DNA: TGTGCCTGGATGGGGGACAGGGGCCAGCCCCAGCATTTT. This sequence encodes CAWMGDRGQPQHF.

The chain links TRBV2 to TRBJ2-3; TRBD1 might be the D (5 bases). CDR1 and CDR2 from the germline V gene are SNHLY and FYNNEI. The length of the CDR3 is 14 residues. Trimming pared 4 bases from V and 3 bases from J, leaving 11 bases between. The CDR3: CASSVQGTTDTQYF. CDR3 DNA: TGTGCCAGCAGTGTCCAGGGTACTACAGATACGCAGTATTTT. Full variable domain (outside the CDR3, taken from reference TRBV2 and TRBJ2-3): EPEVTQTPSHQVTQMGQEVILRCVPISNHLYFYWYRQILGQKVEFLVSFYNNEISEKSEIFDDQFSVERPDGSNFTLKIRSTKLEDSAMYFCASSVQGTTDTQYFGPGTRLTVL.

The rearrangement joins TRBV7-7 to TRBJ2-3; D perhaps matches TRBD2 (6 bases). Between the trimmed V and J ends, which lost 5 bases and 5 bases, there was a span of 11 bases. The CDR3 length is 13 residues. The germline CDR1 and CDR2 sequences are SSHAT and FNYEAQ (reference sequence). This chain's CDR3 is CASSRLVKDTQYF. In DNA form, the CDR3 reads TGTGCCAGCAGCAGACTAGTTAAAGATACGCAGTATTTT.

CDR3 coding DNA: TGTGCCAGCAGCCAAGATCTACAGGTTGGGGGCTACACCTTC. It encodes CASSQDLQVGGYTF. V gene TRBV14 combines with J gene TRBJ1-2, with D possibly TRBD1 on 5 matching bases. The CDR3 has 14 residues. Trimming cost V 0 bases and J 8 bases, with 13 bases left between them. Germline CDR1 is SGHDN and CDR2 is FVKESK. The complete variable domain, with remaining parts taken from reference TRBV14 and TRBJ1-2, reads EAGVTQFPSHSVIEKGQTVTLRCDPISGHDNLYWYRRVMGKEIKFLLHFVKESKQDESGMPNNRFLAERTGGTYSTLKVQPAELEDSGVYFCASSQDLQVGGYTFGSGTRLTVV.

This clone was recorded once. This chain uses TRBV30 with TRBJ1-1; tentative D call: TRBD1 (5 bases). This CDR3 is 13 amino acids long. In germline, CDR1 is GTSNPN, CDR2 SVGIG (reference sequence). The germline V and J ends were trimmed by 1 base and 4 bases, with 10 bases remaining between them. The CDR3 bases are TGTGCCTGGAGTGATCAGGGATCCACTGAAGCTTTCTTT. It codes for CAWSDQGSTEAFF.

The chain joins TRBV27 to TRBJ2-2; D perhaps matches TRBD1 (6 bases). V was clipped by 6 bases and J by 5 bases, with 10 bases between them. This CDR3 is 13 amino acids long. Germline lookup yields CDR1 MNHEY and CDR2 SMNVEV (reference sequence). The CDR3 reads CASSQGRTGELFF. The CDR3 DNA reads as TGTGCCAGCAGCCAGGGGAGAACCGGGGAGCTGTTTTTT.